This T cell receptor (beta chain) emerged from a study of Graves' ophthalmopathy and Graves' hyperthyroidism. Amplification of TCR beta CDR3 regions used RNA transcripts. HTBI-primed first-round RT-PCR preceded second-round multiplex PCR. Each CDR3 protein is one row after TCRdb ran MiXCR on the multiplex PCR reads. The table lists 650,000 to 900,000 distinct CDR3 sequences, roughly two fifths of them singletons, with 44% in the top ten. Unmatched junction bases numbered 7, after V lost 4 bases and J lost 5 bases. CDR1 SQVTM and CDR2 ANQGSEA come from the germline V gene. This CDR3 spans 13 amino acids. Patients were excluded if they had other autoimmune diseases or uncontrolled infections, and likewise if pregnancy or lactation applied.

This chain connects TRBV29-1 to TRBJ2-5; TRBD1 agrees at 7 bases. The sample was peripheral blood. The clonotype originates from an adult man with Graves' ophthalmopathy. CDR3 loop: CSVVQGQWETQYF. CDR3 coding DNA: TGCAGCGTTGTACAGGGGCAGTGGGAGACCCAGTACTTC.